One T cell receptor beta chain is described in this entry. This may be a read error, as it is one base from a much larger clone. This record belongs to a study of T cells in Graves' hyperthyroidism and ophthalmopathy. It was RNA transcripts that yielded the amplified TCR beta CDR3 regions. HTBI primers were used for first-round RT-PCR of the TCR CDR3. MiXCR, run by TCRdb on the multiplex PCR reads, gives a single entry per CDR3 protein. The data contain nearly 750,000 distinct CDR3 sequences, 35% of them seen just once; the ten biggest clones take up about a third. This receptor was identified in a woman aged 40 to 55 with Graves' hyperthyroidism. The specimen was blood.

The CDR3, as DNA: TGTGCCGGCAGCTGGACCGAGCTCGCTGAAGCTTTCTTT. Its translation is CAGSWTELAEAFF. This chain links TRBV7-9 with TRBJ1-1; D gene uncertain. Germline loops: CDR1 SEHNR, CDR2 FQNEAQ (reference sequence). This CDR3 has 13 amino acids.